This TCR beta chain was captured by sequencing in a study of blood T cell repertoires in COVID-19. Study details: COVID-19 samples, acute and convalescent, were from the United States, Italy and Spain. T cells, B-cell-depleted T cells, or PBMCs supplied cDNA or gDNA.

Sequenced by immunoSEQ multiplex PCR; TCRdb stores in-frame clones only, minus some. The sample holds about 24,000 clones, around 90% seen once. This receptor was obtained from a woman in her seventies with active COVID-19. Sequencing used peripheral blood.

Here the CDR3 DNA reads TGTGCCAGCAGCAGTAGCGGGGGAATTCAAGAGACCCAGTACTTC. Translating gives CASSSSGGIQETQYF. The chain carries TRBV7-8 and TRBJ2-5; 9 bases are a match to TRBD2. Germline CDR1 SGHVS, CDR2 FQNEAQ. The trim removed 5 bases at V and 2 bases at J, leaving 6 bases unmatched. CDR3 size: 15 residues.